The 28 T cell receptor beta chains reported below all come from one sample, sequenced in a study of blood T cell repertoires in COVID-19. Using immunoSEQ multiplex PCR, the repertoire was profiled, and TCRdb retains in-frame clones only, with some absent. The data hold about 72,000 clones, with 70% to 90% observed a single time. The specimen was peripheral blood. Source of these receptors: a man over 45 with acute or convalescent COVID-19.

The CDR3 DNA reads as TGCGCCAGCAGCCGACTTGACACTGAAGCTTTCTTT. Protein product: CASSRLDTEAFF. The chain is built from TRBV5-1 and TRBJ1-1; D unclear. V lost 4 bases, J lost 3 bases, and 7 bases lay in between. CDR1 and CDR2 from the germline V gene are SGHRS and YFSETQ. CDR3 length: 12 residues.

The chain recombines TRBV5-5 with TRBJ1-6; D gene uncertain. With 4 bases removed from V and 9 bases from J, the gap between germline ends came to 11 bases. Germline loops: CDR1 SGHKS, CDR2 YYEKEE (reference sequence). The CDR3 spans 13 residues. The CDR3 nucleotides read TGTGCCAGCAGCACCGTACATGGTTCACCCCTCCACTTT. Protein product: CASSTVHGSPLHF.

The chain combines TRBV6-6 with TRBJ1-5, with 10 bases fitting TRBD1. Unmatched junction bases numbered 8, after V lost 5 bases and J lost 7 bases. CDR1 is MNHNY, CDR2 SVGAGI, per germline (reference sequence). The CDR3 length is 15 residues. Here the CDR3 reads CASSLRQGAGQPQHF. CDR3 DNA sequence: TGTGCCAGCAGTCTCAGACAGGGGGCCGGACAGCCCCAGCATTTT.

This chain connects TRBV7-9 to TRBJ2-7, with a possible D match to TRBD1 (5 bases). The ends were cut back, 4 bases at V and 1 base at J, with 11 bases in the middle. Looked up from germline, CDR1 is SEHNR and CDR2 is FQNEAQ (reference sequence). The length of the CDR3 is 14 residues. As DNA, the CDR3 is TGTGCCAGCAGCTCAATGACAGCTTCCTACGAGCAGTACTTC. The encoded protein is CASSSMTASYEQYF.

The V call is TRBV3-1 (or the pseudogene TRBV3-2), the J call TRBJ2-7; a weak D match, TRBD2 (5 bases). Germline loops: CDR1 LGHDT, CDR2 YNNKEL (reference sequence). The CDR3 loop spans 14 amino acids. V was pared by 4 bases and J by 0 bases, with 10 bases between. CDR3 DNA: TGTGCCAGCAGCCCCGGACTGAACTCCTACGAGCAGTACTTC. This encodes CASSPGLNSYEQYF.

The V gene is TRBV7-9, the J gene TRBJ2-7, with 8 bases fitting TRBD1. Germline V lookup: CDR1 SEHNR, CDR2 FQNEAQ (reference sequence). The CDR3 extends over 12 amino acids. Trimming at V came to 5 bases and at J to 12 bases, leaving 9 bases not matched to a gene. For the CDR3, the DNA is TGTGCCAGCAGCATAGGACAGGGTTTGTCGTACTTC. Amino acid sequence: CASSIGQGLSYF.

The chain combines TRBV29-1 with TRBJ1-1; TRBD1 is a possible D gene (6 bases). CDR1 is SQVTM, CDR2 ANQGSEA, per germline. The CDR3 spans 12 residues. Trimming cost V 0 bases and J 12 bases, with 14 bases left between them. The DNA for the CDR3 is TGCAGCGTTGAAGAACCCAGGGACACAACTTTCTTT. This gives the protein CSVEEPRDTTFF.

The chain employs TRBV27 and TRBJ2-3; 8 bases agree with TRBD2. V lost 2 bases, J lost 7 bases, and 5 bases stayed unmatched. The germline gives CDR1 MNHEY, CDR2 SMNVEV (reference sequence). The CDR3 runs to 14 residues. The CDR3 here is CASSLVGGANTQYF. DNA for the CDR3: TGTGCCAGCAGTTTAGTCGGGGGGGCAAATACGCAGTATTTT.

This chain links TRBV3-1 (or the pseudogene TRBV3-2) with TRBJ1-2; weak D call: TRBD1 (5 bases). Trimming shortened V by 4 bases and J by 6 bases, and 15 bases separated the two germline ends. The germline V gene encodes CDR1 LGHDT and CDR2 YNNKEL (reference sequence). The CDR3 totals 14 residues. CDR3 residues: CASSPHGAGDGYTF. The CDR3 DNA reads as TGTGCCAGCAGCCCACATGGGGCAGGCGATGGCTACACCTTC.

The V call is TRBV13, the J call TRBJ1-2; D is uncertain. The CDR3 has 13 amino acids. Per the germline V gene, CDR1 is PRHDT and CDR2 is FYEKMQ (reference sequence). The ends were cut back, 5 bases at V and 8 bases at J, with 15 bases in the middle. The CDR3 sequence: CASSRTDGGGYTF. The CDR3 DNA sequence: TGTGCCAGCAGCCGGACGGACGGAGGGGGCTACACCTTC.

CDR3 amino acids: CASSPTGGKSEQYF. The CDR3 DNA is TGTGCCAGCAGCCCGACAGGGGGCAAGAGCGAGCAGTACTTC. V and J are TRBV7-6 and TRBJ2-7, with 10 bases identical to TRBD1. After removal of 5 bases from V and 6 bases from J, the junction contained 7 bases not matched to a gene. This CDR3 contains 14 residues. CDR1 is SGHVS, CDR2 FNYEAQ, per germline.

The rearrangement uses TRBV7-9 and TRBJ1-3, with D possibly being TRBD1 (6 bases). Germline V gene data show CDR1 as SEHNR and CDR2 as FQNEAQ (reference sequence). Trimming took 5 bases from V and 2 from J, leaving 13 bases between them. CDR3 size: 15 residues. For the CDR3, the DNA is TGTGCCAGCAGCCAAGGGACAACGACTGGAAACACCATATATTTT. Translating gives CASSQGTTTGNTIYF.

J is TRBJ2-7 and V is TRBV9; 11 nucleotides line up with TRBD2. CDR3 length equals 15 residues. The V gene end was trimmed by 4 bases and the J gene end by 3 bases; junction bases not matched to a gene: 6. CDR1 is SGDLS and CDR2 is YYNGEE in the germline V gene. The CDR3 nucleotides are TGTGCCAGCAGCTCTAGCGGGGGGCAGGTCTACGAGCAGTACTTC. Translation: CASSSSGGQVYEQYF. The full variable domain, completed using reference TRBV9 and TRBJ2-7, is DSGVTQTPKHLITATGQRVTLRCSPRSGDLSVYWYQQSLDQGLQFLIQYYNGEERAKGNILERFSAQQFPDLHSELNLSSLELGDSALYFCASSSSGGQVYEQYFGPGTRLTVT.

The rearrangement links TRBV6-5 to TRBJ2-2, with unresolved D. Germline V gene lookup returns CDR1 MNHEY and CDR2 SVGAGI. Trimming took 2 bases from V and 6 from J, leaving 7 bases between them. This CDR3 comprises 13 residues. Here the CDR3 reads CASSYLLPGELFF. CDR3 nucleotides: TGTGCCAGCAGTTACCTACTCCCCGGGGAGCTGTTTTTT.

V is TRBV29-1 and J is TRBJ1-1; D remains ambiguous. This CDR3 has 13 amino acids. Germline loops: CDR1 SQVTM, CDR2 ANQGSEA. Trimming shortened V by 0 bases and J by 0 bases, and 5 bases separated the two germline ends. The CDR3, as DNA: TGCAGCGTTGAAGATACAATGAACACTGAAGCTTTCTTT. It yields the protein CSVEDTMNTEAFF.

The genes are TRBV11-2 and TRBJ1-1; perhaps TRBD1 as D (6 bases). The CDR3 covers 16 residues. The V and J ends lost 4 bases and 1 base respectively, with 16 bases between them. CDR1 SGHAT and CDR2 FQNNGV come from the germline V gene. The CDR3 DNA is TGTGCCAGCAGCTCCCACCGGAAGGGGGAGAACACTGAAGCTTTCTTT. This translates into CASSSHRKGENTEAFF.

CDR3 region: CASSQIGTARETQYF. DNA of the CDR3: TGTGCCAGCAGCCAAATTGGGACAGCTCGGGAGACCCAGTACTTC. This rearrangement joins TRBV14 to TRBJ2-5, with 7 bases fitting TRBD1. This CDR3 contains 15 residues. Germline V gives CDR1 SGHDN, CDR2 FVKESK. Losses at the gene ends were 2 bases for V and 5 bases for J; bases not matched to a gene: 8.

The chain joins TRBV19 to TRBJ1-5; D is possibly TRBD1 (6 bases). The CDR3 totals 21 residues. CDR1 is LNHDA and CDR2 is SQIVND in the germline V gene (reference sequence). The V end was cut by 6 bases, the J end by 0 bases, with 30 bases between. CDR3 residues: CASRPTGFLSVNRNSNQPQHF. The CDR3 DNA reads TGTGCCAGTAGACCGACAGGCTTTCTTTCCGTCAACCGGAATAGCAATCAGCCCCAGCATTTT. The full variable domain, its missing parts supplied by reference TRBV19 and TRBJ1-5, is DGGITQSPKYLFRKEGQNVTLSCEQNLNHDAMYWYRQDPGQGLRLIYYSQIVNDFQKGDIAEGYSVSREKKESFPLTVTSAQKNPTAFYLCASRPTGFLSVNRNSNQPQHFGDGTRLSIL.

CDR3 sequence (DNA): TGTGCCAGTAGTACAGATAGCGGGGGGGCCTTCGGGGAGACCCAGTACTTC. Protein product: CASSTDSGGAFGETQYF. The chain has TRBV19 and TRBJ2-5; 11 bases are shared with TRBD2. With 4 bases clipped from V and 5 bases from J, the junction kept 12 bases outside the gene matches. The CDR3 covers 17 residues. Germline loops: CDR1 LNHDA, CDR2 SQIVND (reference sequence).

The chain joins TRBV7-9 to TRBJ2-3; D not resolved. The ends were cut back, 6 bases at V and 0 bases at J, with 10 bases in the middle. The CDR3 totals 14 residues. The germline gives CDR1 SEHNR, CDR2 FQNEAQ (reference sequence). The CDR3 here is CASRPTVSTDTQYF. The CDR3 region has the DNA TGTGCCAGCAGACCAACAGTTAGCACAGATACGCAGTATTTT.

The chain uses TRBV5-1 and TRBJ1-2; no definite D call. The germline CDR1 and CDR2 sequences are SGHRS and YFSETQ. This CDR3 is built from 11 residues. V shed 5 bases and J shed 8 bases, with 10 bases lying between them. In nucleotides, the CDR3 is TGCGCCAGCAGTTTTGGAGACGGCTACACCTTC. It codes for CASSFGDGYTF.

V and J are TRBV3-1 (or the pseudogene TRBV3-2) and TRBJ2-7, with 7 bases that match TRBD1. The germline gives CDR1 LGHDT, CDR2 YNNKEL (reference sequence). This CDR3 contains 14 residues. J was trimmed by 2 bases and V by 4 bases; bases with no gene match: 5. The CDR3 DNA is TGTGCCAGCAGCCCCCAACAGGGGCCCTACGAGCAGTACTTC. Translated: CASSPQQGPYEQYF.

The genes are TRBV5-4 and TRBJ2-5, with 13 nucleotides matching TRBD2. Per the germline V gene, CDR1 is SGHNT and CDR2 is YYREEE (reference sequence). Trimming cost V 2 bases and J 4 bases; bases outside gene matches: 5. This CDR3 has 16 residues. The CDR3 coding sequence is TGTGCCAGCAGCTTAGGGACTAGCGGGGTCAGAGAGACCCAGTACTTC. It encodes CASSLGTSGVRETQYF.

This rearrangement joins TRBV7-2 to TRBJ1-4; possibly TRBD1 for D (6 bases). The length of the CDR3 is 17 residues. Trimming took off 4 bases at V and 0 bases at J, with 15 bases between the two ends. Per germline, CDR1 SGHTA and CDR2 FQGNSA. CDR3 region: CASSSVGTHATNEKLFF. For the CDR3, the DNA is TGTGCCAGCAGCTCCGTCGGGACACATGCAACTAATGAAAAACTGTTTTTT.

This chain links TRBV12-3 or TRBV12-4 with TRBJ1-2, with D perhaps matching TRBD1 (6 bases). V lost 5 bases, J lost 10 bases, and 14 bases lay in between. This CDR3 is 12 amino acids long. The CDR3 protein is CASSPTGLAYTF. CDR3 nucleotide sequence: TGTGCCAGCAGTCCCACAGGGTTAGCCTACACCTTC.

This clone was observed a handful of times. The genes are TRBV27 and TRBJ1-5, with D uncertain. The CDR3 is made up of 15 amino acids. CDR1 is MNHEY, CDR2 SMNVEV, per germline (reference sequence). V was trimmed by 2 bases and J by 3 bases, leaving 11 bases between them. CDR3 in amino acids: CASSLLRHSNQPQHF. The DNA for the CDR3 is TGTGCCAGCAGTTTACTACGACACTCCAATCAGCCCCAGCATTTT.

This chain uses TRBV2 with TRBJ2-3; 7 bases map to TRBD2. The CDR3 totals 13 residues. Germline V gene data show CDR1 as SNHLY and CDR2 as FYNNEI. The V gene end was trimmed by 6 bases and the J gene end by 10 bases; junction bases not matched to a gene: 10. Written as DNA, the CDR3 is TGTGCCAGCAGGGGAAATGCCGCGGGAGCGCAGTATTTT. As protein: CASRGNAAGAQYF.

The rearrangement uses TRBV3-1 (or the pseudogene TRBV3-2) and TRBJ1-2; D gene ambiguous. CDR1 LGHDT and CDR2 YNNKEL come from the germline V gene (reference sequence). V was pared by 0 bases and J by 8 bases, with 16 bases between. The CDR3 consists of 15 residues. The CDR3 region is CASSQDLGPRRGYTF. The DNA for the CDR3 is TGTGCCAGCAGCCAAGATCTCGGCCCGCGCAGGGGCTACACCTTC.